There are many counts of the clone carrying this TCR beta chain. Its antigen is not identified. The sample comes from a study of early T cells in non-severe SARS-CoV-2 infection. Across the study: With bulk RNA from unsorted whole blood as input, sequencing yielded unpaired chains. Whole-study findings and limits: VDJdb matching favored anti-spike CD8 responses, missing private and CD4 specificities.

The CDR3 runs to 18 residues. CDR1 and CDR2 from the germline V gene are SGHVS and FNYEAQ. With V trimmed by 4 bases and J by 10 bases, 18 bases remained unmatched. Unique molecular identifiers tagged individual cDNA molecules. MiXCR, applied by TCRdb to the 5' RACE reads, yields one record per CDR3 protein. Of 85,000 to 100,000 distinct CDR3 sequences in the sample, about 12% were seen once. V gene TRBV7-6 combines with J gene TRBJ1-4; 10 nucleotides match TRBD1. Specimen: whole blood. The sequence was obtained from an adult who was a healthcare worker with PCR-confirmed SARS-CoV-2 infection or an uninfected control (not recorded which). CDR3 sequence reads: CASSSQSGQGVPRGKLFF. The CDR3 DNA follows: TGTGCCAGCAGCTCCCAAAGTGGACAGGGGGTGCCGAGAGGAAAACTGTTTTTT.